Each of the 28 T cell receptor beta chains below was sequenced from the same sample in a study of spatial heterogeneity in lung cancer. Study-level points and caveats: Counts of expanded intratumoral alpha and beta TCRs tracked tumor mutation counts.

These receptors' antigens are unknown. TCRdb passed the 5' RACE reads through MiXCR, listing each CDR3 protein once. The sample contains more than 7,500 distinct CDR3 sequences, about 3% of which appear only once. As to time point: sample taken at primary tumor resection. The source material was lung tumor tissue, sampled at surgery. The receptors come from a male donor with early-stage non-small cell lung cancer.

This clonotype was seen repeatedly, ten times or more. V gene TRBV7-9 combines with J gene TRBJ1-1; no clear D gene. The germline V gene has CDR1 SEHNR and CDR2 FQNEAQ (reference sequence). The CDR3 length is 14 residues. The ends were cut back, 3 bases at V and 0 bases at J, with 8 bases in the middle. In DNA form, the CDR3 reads TGTGCCAGCAGCTTGGTAAACATGAACACTGAAGCTTTCTTT. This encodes CASSLVNMNTEAFF.

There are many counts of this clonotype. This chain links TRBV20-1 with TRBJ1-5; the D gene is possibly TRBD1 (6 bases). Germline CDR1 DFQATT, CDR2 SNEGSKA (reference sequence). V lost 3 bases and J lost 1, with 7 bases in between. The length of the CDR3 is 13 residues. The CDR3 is CSARDSSNQPQHF. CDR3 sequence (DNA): TGCAGTGCTAGGGACAGCAGCAATCAGCCCCAGCATTTT.

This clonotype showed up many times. The CDR3 DNA reads TGTGCCAGCACCGCCCCGGGCACAGATACGCAGTATTTT. Amino acid sequence: CASTAPGTDTQYF. The V call is TRBV3-1, the J call TRBJ2-3; no clear D. Trimming removed 7 bases at V and 1 base at J, with 9 bases between. This CDR3 spans 13 amino acids. CDR1 is LGHDT, CDR2 YNNKEL, per germline (reference sequence).

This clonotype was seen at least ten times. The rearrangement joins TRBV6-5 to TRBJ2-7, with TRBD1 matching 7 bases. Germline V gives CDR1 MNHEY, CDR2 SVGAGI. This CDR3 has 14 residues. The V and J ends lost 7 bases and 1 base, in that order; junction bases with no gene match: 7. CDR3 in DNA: TGTGCCAGCAACAGACAGGGAATATCCTACGAGCAGTACTTC. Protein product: CASNRQGISYEQYF.

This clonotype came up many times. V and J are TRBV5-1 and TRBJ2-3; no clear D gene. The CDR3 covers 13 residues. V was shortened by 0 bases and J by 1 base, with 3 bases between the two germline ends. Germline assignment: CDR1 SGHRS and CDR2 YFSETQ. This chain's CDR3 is CASSLGGTDTQYF. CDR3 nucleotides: TGCGCCAGCAGCTTGGGAGGCACAGATACGCAGTATTTT.

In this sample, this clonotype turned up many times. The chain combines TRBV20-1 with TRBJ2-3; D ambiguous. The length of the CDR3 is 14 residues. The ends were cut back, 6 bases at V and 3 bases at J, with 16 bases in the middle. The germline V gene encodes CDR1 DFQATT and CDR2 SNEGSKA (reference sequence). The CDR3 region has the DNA TGCAGTGCCAATGGGGTTCCCCGGACAGATACGCAGTATTTT. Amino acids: CSANGVPRTDTQYF.

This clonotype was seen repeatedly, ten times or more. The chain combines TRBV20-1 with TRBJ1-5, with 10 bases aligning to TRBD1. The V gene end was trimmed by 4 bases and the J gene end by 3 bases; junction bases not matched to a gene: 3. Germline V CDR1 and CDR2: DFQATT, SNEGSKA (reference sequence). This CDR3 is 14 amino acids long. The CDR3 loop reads CSAMGQGFNQPQHF. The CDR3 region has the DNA TGCAGTGCTATGGGACAGGGGTTCAATCAGCCCCAGCATTTT.

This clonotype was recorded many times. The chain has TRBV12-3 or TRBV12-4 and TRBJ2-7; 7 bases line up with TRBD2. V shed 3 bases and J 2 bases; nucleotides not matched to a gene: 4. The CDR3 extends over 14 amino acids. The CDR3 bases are TGTGCCAGCAGTTTCGGGGACTATGCCTACGAGCAGTACTTC. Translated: CASSFGDYAYEQYF.

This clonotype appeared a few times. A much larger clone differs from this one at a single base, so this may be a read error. CDR3 loop: CASSLGNGQFF. For the CDR3, the DNA is TGTGCCAGCAGCTTAGGCAATGGGCAGTTCTTC. The chain has TRBV7-2 and TRBJ2-1; D unclear. CDR3 length: 11 amino acids. Germline V gives CDR1 SGHTA, CDR2 FQGNSA.

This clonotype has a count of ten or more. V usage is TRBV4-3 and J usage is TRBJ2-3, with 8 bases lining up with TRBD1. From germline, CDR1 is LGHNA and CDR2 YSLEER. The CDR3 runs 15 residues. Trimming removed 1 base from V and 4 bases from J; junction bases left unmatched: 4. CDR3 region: CASSQGDRSSDTQYF. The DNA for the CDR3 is TGCGCCAGCAGCCAAGGGGACAGGAGCTCAGATACGCAGTATTTT.

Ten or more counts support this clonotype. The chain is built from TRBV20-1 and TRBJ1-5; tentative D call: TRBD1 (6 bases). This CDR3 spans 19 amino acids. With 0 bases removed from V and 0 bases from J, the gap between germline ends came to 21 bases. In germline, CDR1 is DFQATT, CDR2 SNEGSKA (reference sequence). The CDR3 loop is CSARDRGGGTLHSNQPQHF. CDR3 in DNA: TGCAGTGCTAGAGATCGAGGGGGAGGGACTTTACATAGCAATCAGCCCCAGCATTTT.

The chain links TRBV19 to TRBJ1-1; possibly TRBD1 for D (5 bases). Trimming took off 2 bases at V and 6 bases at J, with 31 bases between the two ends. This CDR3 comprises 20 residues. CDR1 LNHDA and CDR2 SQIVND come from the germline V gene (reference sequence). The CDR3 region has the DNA TGTGCCAGTAGTATATCTGAGGGGAGTCCCCTTTATAGCGCGGAGGCTGAAGCTTTCTTT. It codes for CASSISEGSPLYSAEAEAFF.

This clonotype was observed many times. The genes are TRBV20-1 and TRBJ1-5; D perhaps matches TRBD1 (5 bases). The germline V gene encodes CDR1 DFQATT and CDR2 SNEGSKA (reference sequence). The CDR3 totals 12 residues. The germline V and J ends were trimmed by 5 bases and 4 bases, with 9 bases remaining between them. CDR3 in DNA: TGCAGTGCTGGGACTGTTAATCAGCCCCAGCATTTT. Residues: CSAGTVNQPQHF.

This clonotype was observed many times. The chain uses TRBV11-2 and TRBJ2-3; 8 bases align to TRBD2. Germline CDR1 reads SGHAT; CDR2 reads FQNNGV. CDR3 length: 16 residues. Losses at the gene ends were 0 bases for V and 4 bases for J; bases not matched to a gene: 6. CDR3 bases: TGTGCCAGCAGCTTAGAACTTCGGGGGGGCGCAGATACGCAGTATTTT. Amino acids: CASSLELRGGADTQYF.

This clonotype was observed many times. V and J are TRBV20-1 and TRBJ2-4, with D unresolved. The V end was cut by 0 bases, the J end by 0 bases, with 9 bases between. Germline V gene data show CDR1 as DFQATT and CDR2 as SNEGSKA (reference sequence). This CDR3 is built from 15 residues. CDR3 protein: CSARDPKGAKNIQYF. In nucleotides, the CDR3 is TGCAGTGCTAGAGATCCTAAGGGAGCCAAAAACATTCAGTACTTC.

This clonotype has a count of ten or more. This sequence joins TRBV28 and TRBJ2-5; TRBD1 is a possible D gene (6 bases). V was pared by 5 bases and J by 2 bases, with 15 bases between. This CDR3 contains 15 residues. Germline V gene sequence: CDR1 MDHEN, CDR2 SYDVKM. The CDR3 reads CASSPLGAQQETQYF. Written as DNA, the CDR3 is TGTGCCAGCAGTCCACTGGGGGCTCAGCAAGAGACCCAGTACTTC.

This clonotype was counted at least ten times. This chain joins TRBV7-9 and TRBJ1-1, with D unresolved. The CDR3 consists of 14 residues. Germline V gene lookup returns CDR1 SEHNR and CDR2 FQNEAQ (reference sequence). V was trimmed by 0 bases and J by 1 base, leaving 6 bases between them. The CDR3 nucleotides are TGTGCCAGCAGCTTAGCCCAGCAGAACACTGAAGCTTTCTTT. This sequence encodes CASSLAQQNTEAFF.

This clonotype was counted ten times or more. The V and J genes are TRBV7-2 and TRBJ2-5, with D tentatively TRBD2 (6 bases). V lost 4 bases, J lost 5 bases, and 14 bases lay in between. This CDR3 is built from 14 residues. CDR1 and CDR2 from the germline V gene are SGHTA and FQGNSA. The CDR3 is CASSYGRSGETQYF. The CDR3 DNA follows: TGTGCCAGCAGCTACGGGCGCAGCGGGGAGACCCAGTACTTC.

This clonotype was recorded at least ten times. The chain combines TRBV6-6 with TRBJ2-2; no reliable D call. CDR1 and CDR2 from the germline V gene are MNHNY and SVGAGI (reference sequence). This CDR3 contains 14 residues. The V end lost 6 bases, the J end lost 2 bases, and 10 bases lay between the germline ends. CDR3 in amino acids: CASRQTFNTGELFF. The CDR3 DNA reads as TGTGCCAGCAGACAGACATTTAACACCGGGGAGCTGTTTTTT.

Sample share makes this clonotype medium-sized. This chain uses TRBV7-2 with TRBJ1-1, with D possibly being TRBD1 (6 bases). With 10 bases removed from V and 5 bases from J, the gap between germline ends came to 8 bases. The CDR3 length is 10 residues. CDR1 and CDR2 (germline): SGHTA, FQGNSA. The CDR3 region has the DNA TGTGCCACAGGGGAGACTGAAGCTTTCTTT. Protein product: CATGETEAFF.

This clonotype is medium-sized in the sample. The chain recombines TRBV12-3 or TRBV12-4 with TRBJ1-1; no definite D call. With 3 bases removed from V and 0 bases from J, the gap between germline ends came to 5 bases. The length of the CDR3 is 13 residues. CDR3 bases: TGTGCCAGCAGTTTCGGGATGAACACTGAAGCTTTCTTT. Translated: CASSFGMNTEAFF.

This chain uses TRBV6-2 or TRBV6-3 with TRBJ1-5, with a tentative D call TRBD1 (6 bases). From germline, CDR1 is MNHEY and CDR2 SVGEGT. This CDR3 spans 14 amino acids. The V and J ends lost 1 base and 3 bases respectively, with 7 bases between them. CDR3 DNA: TGTGCCAGCAGTTACTACAGGGACAATCAGCCCCAGCATTTT. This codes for CASSYYRDNQPQHF.

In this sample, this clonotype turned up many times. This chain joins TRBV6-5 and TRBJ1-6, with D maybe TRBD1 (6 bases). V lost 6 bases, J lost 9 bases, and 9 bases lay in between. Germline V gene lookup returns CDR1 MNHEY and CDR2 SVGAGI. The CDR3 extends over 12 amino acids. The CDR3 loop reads CASSTGSSPLHF. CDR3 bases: TGTGCCAGCAGCACAGGGAGTTCACCCCTCCACTTT.

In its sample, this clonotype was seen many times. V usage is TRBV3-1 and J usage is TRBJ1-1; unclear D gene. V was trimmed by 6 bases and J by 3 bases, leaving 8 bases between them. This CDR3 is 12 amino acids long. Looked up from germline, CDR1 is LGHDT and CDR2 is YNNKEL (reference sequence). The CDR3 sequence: CASSWGDTEAFF. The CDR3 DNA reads TGTGCCAGCAGTTGGGGAGACACTGAAGCTTTCTTT.

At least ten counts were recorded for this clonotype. CDR3 bases: TGTGCCAGCAGTTCCGGACAGGCTGGTACTGAAAAACTGTTTTTT. It encodes CASSSGQAGTEKLFF. The rearrangement joins TRBV28 to TRBJ1-4, with 7 bases that match TRBD1. Germline loops: CDR1 MDHEN, CDR2 SYDVKM. V lost 4 bases, J lost 7 bases, and 9 bases stayed unmatched. This CDR3 has 15 amino acids.

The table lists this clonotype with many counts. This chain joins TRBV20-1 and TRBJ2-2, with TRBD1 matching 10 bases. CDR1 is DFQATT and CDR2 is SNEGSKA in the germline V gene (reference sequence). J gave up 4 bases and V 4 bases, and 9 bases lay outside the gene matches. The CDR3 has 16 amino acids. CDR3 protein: CSATPRDRGFTGELFF. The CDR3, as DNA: TGCAGTGCTACACCCCGGGACAGGGGCTTCACCGGGGAGCTGTTTTTT.

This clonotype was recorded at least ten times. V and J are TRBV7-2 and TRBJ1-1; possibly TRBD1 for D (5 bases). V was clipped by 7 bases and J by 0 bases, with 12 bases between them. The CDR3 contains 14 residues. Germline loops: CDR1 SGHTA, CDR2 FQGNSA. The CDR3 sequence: CASNPGSMNTEAFF. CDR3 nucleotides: TGTGCCAGCAACCCAGGGTCCATGAACACTGAAGCTTTCTTT.

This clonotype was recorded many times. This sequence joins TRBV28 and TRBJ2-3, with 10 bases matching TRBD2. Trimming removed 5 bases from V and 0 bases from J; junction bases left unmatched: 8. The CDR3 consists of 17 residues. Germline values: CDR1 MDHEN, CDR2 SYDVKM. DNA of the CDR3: TGTGCCAGCAGTCCACCCAGCGGGGGGGGTAGCACAGATACGCAGTATTTT. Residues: CASSPPSGGGSTDTQYF.